This record concerns one TCR beta chain sequence. In the study's own analysis: Amplifying reference gene primers gave estimates of nucleated cell counts. Method: immunoSEQ multiplex PCR; TCRdb's copy keeps in-frame clones and lacks some. For V, J and clone size, that table is used; D and trimming come from the DNA. The sample shows fewer than 350,000 clones, about nine tenths of them seen only once. These data belong to a study of blood T cell repertoires in COVID-19. Trimming at V came to 4 bases and at J to 5 bases, leaving 6 bases not matched to a gene. CDR1 and CDR2 from the germline V gene are SGDLS and YYNGEE. This CDR3 is built from 14 residues. The study recruited people aged about 18 to 95 years across approximately 24 US areas. Cohort placement rested on clinical history that participants reported themselves. Recovered status applied to Cohort 3 donors who had two consecutive negative PCRs. It also applied to those with clearance or with symptom resolution.

The TCR was taken from a woman aged 40 to 50 who had recovered from COVID-19. The chain has TRBV9 and TRBJ1-1, with 9 bases lining up with TRBD1. The sample comprised PBMCs or T cells enriched from blood (not recorded which). CDR3 residues: CASSPGTGKTEAFF. CDR3 coding DNA: TGTGCCAGCAGCCCCGGGACAGGGAAGACTGAAGCTTTCTTT.